This T cell receptor (beta chain) was recorded in a study of blood T cell repertoires in COVID-19 (dated by TCRdb to 2019 to 2021). Regarding the complete study: The collaborator samples originated in the United States, Italy and Spain and spanned the acute and convalescent phases of COVID-19. The repertoires were made available in a free public database intended to serve as a resource for research on the immune response to SARS-CoV-2. Samples were obtained from the ongoing ImmuneRACE study (first 160 participants) and from about 1,300 subjects provided by 6 global collaborators. The prospective study material was composed of cDNA or gDNA derived from T cells, B-cell-depleted T cells, or PBMCs. The sample metadata nearly always contained a de-identified subject ID, COVID-19 status, age in years and sex. HLA class I and class II types, where available, came from metadata supplied by the sample provider rather than from assay-based typing. Deeply sampled blood TCRbeta repertoires from subjects exposed to, actively infected with, or recovered from COVID-19 were included in the dataset. Paper-wide results and their limitations: The amount of clinical and demographic metadata varied by source and participant and was provided uncurated.

TCRbeta CDR3 regions were amplified from genomic DNA using the immunoSEQ Assay, a bias-controlled multiplex PCR. From the authors' description of their analysis: The number of nucleated cells in each sample was estimated from the amplification of reference gene primers within the assay. To quantify the absolute abundance of each unique TCRbeta CDR3 rearrangement, sequence reads were collapsed and filtered. Productive Simpson clonality was computed per sample as the square root of Simpson's diversity index over productive rearrangements. In TCRdb, the immuneACCESS table is reduced to in-frame sequences with V and J assigned. These tables do not hold every clone; where another copy was compared, an unresolved V gene accounts for under half, and the others remain unexplained. V, J and clone size reflect that table, while D and trimming were determined from the DNA. Across this sample there are 470,000 or so clones, with approximately 90% seen only once. The leading ten clones occupy 4% to 5.5% of the sample.

Collaborating institutions collected whole blood in K2EDTA tubes following their own protocols. Collaborator samples were shipped for TCRbeta analysis as frozen whole blood, isolated PBMCs, or DNA extracted from either sample type. The CDR3 covers 15 residues, taking in both the cysteine and the phenylalanine. Only the CDR3 region is kept as DNA, spanning 45 bases read in frame from base 1. Per the germline V gene, SNHLY is the CDR1 and FYNNEI is the CDR2. V is cut by 4 bases and J by 2 bases, and the space between the germline ends is 15 bases. This clone was observed a single time. The clone's antigen remains unknown. No much larger clonotype is one base removed from it; base qualities were not supplied.

The receptor was isolated from a woman aged 25-40 years with acute or convalescent COVID-19. Recombination linked TRBV2 to TRBJ2-7, with TRBD2 as a weak D call on 6 bases. Specimen: peripheral blood. For the CDR3, the sequence is CASSGDRGTTYEQYF. The nucleotides read TGTGCCAGCAGTGGGGATCGGGGGACGACCTACGAGCAGTACTTC.